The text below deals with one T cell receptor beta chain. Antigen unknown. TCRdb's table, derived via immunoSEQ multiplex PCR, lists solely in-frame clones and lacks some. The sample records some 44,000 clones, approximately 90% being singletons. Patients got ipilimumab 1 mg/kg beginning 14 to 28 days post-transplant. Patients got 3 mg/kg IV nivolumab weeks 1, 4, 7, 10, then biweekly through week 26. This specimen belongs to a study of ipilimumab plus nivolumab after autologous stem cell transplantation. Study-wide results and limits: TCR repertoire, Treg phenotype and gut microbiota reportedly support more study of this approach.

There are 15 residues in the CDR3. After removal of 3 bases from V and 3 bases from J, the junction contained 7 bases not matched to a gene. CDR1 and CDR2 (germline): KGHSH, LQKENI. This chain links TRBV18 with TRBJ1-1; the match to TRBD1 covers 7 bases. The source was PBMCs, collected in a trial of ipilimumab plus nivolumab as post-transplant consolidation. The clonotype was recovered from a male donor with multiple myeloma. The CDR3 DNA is TGTGCCAGCTCACCCGACAGGGCCTCTTACACTGAAGCTTTCTTT. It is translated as CASSPDRASYTEAFF.